Presented here are 6 T cell receptor beta chains from one specimen sequenced in a study of blood T cell repertoires in COVID-19. Sequencing was performed with immunoSEQ multiplex PCR; in TCRdb, only in-frame clones are kept and a portion is missing. The sample holds 200,000 to 250,000 clones, 84% seen once. Sequenced material: peripheral blood. The source of these receptors is a woman aged 55-69 years who had recovered from COVID-19.

The chain couples TRBV30 to TRBJ2-1, with 9 bases fitting TRBD2. Germline CDR1 reads GTSNPN; CDR2 reads SVGIG (reference sequence). V gave up 1 base and J gave up 0 bases; unmatched junction bases: 4. The CDR3 consists of 16 residues. The CDR3 protein is CAWSAASGNSYNEQFF. The CDR3 nucleotides are TGTGCCTGGAGTGCGGCTAGCGGGAACTCCTACAATGAGCAGTTCTTC.

The rearrangement uses TRBV11-3 and TRBJ2-5; weak D call: TRBD1 (5 bases). The V end was cut by 3 bases, the J end by 2 bases, with 7 bases between. The germline V gene encodes CDR1 SGHNT and CDR2 YENEEA. This CDR3 has 13 amino acids. CDR3 protein: CASSFTGQETQYF. CDR3 bases: TGTGCCAGCAGCTTTACAGGACAAGAGACCCAGTACTTC.

This clone appeared a single time. One end of the junction does not line up with germline, which may come from a read error. The chain carries TRBV7-2 and TRBJ2-7; no firm D call. The length of the CDR3 is 13 residues. Per germline, CDR1 SGHTA and CDR2 FQGNSA. The CDR3 nucleotides are TGTGCCAGCAGCTTAGCGGGCTCCAACGAGCAGTACTTC. Protein product: CASSLAGSNEQYF. The full variable domain, rest sourced from reference TRBV7-2 and TRBJ2-7, is GAGVSQSPSNKVTEKGKDVELRCDPISGHTALYWYRQSLGQGLEFLIYFQGNSAPDKSGLPSDRFSAERTGGSVSTLTIQRTQQEDSAVYLCASSLAGSNEQYFGPGTRLTVT.

V gene TRBV18 combines with J gene TRBJ1-1, with 8 positions matching TRBD1. The trim removed 5 bases at V and 5 bases at J, leaving 7 bases unmatched. Germline V gene lookup returns CDR1 KGHSH and CDR2 LQKENI. The CDR3 is 14 amino acids. CDR3 in DNA: TGTGCCAGCTCAACGCAGGGGGCGTCAACTGAAGCTTTCTTT. This sequence encodes CASSTQGASTEAFF. The variable domain in full, with the rest retrieved from reference TRBV18 and TRBJ1-1, is NAGVMQNPRHLVRRRGQEARLRCSPMKGHSHVYWYRQLPEEGLKFMVYLQKENIIDESGMPKERFSAEFPKEGPSILRIQQVVRGDSAAYFCASSTQGASTEAFFGQGTRLTVV.

Of note for this clone: Within the sample, other DNA sequences also encode this same CDR3. The V call is TRBV6-5, the J call TRBJ1-5, with 7 nucleotides matching TRBD1. This CDR3 has 15 amino acids. V shed 2 bases, J shed 0 bases, and the junction held 1 base outside the gene matches. CDR1 and CDR2 (germline): MNHEY, SVGAGI. CDR3 bases: TGTGCCAGCAGTTACGACAGGGATAGCAATCAGCCCCAGCATTTT. Residues: CASSYDRDSNQPQHF.

This chain joins TRBV5-1 and TRBJ1-1; 10 positions agree with TRBD1. This CDR3 comprises 13 residues. Losses at the gene ends were 3 bases for V and 5 bases for J; bases not matched to a gene: 1. In germline, CDR1 is SGHRS, CDR2 YFSETQ. For the CDR3, the DNA is TGCGCCAGCAGCTCGGACAGGGGGACTGAAGCTTTCTTT. Its translation: CASSSDRGTEAFF. Looking up the rest from reference TRBV5-1 and TRBJ1-1 gives the full variable domain: KAGVTQTPRYLIKTRGQQVTLSCSPISGHRSVSWYQQTPGQGLQFLFEYFSETQRNKGNFPGRFSGRQFSNSRSEMNVSTLELGDSALYLCASSSDRGTEAFFGQGTRLTVV.